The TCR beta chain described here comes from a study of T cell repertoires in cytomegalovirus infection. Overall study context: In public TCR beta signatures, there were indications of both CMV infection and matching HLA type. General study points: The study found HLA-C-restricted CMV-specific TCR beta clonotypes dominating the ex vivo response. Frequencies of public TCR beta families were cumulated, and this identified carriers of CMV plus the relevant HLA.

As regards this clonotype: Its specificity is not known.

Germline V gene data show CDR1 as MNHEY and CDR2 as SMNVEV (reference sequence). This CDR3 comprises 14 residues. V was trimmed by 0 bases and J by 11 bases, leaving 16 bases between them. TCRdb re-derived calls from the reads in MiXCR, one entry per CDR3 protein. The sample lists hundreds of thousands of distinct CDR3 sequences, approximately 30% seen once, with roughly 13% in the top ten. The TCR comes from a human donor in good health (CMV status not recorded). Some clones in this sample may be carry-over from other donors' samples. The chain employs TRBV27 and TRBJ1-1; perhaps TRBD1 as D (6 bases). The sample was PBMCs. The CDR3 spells CASSLSWGQPEAFF. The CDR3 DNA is TGTGCCAGCAGTTTATCGTGGGGGCAACCGGAGGCTTTCTTT.